The clone carrying this TCR beta chain was detected a few times. This sample was taken from a study of patients and donors after allogeneic stem cell transplantation. CDR1 is MNHEY, CDR2 SMNVEV, per germline (reference sequence). The trim removed 4 bases at V and 2 bases at J, leaving 5 bases unmatched. The CDR3 totals 15 residues. TCRdb itself ran the RT-PCR reads through MiXCR, one entry per CDR3 protein. The table lists 920,000 or so distinct CDR3 sequences, roughly 17% of them singletons. The chain uses TRBV27 and TRBJ2-1, with 7 bases identical to TRBD1. Sequenced material: blood, either unsorted or a sorted T cell fraction (not recorded which). This TCR was recovered from a human donor who was either an allogeneic HSCT recipient or a stem cell or donor lymphocyte infusion donor (not recorded which). It is not recorded whose cells these are; they may come from a transplant donor. The CDR3 loop is CASSWGTVTYNEQFF. CDR3 in DNA: TGTGCCAGCAGTTGGGGGACAGTAACCTACAATGAGCAGTTCTTC.